The 14 T cell receptor beta chains listed next were all sequenced from one sample in a study of identical twins. TCRdb redid the calling of the 5' RACE reads with MiXCR, one entry per CDR3 protein. The sample includes 1.5 million or so distinct CDR3 sequences, less than 35% of them seen just once. The sequencing input was cord blood. The receptors stem from a newborn girl in good health.

V and J are TRBV2 and TRBJ1-6, with TRBD1 matching over 8 bases. The CDR3 consists of 15 residues. Germline-derived CDR1 and CDR2 are SNHLY and FYNNEI. J lost 7 bases, V lost 3 bases, and 5 bases had no gene match. As DNA, the CDR3 is TGTGCCAGCAGTGATCGGGACAGGCGGAATTCACCCCTCCACTTT. This translates into CASSDRDRRNSPLHF. Full variable domain (missing parts from reference TRBV2 and TRBJ1-6): EPEVTQTPSHQVTQMGQEVILRCVPISNHLYFYWYRQILGQKVEFLVSFYNNEISEKSEIFDDQFSVERPDGSNFTLKIRSTKLEDSAMYFCASSDRDRRNSPLHFGNGTRLTVT.

Many counts were recorded for this clonotype. The CDR3 sequence: CASTLEGGDTQYF. Written as DNA, the CDR3 is TGTGCCAGCACCCTTGAGGGCGGAGATACGCAGTATTTT. This chain joins TRBV6-6 and TRBJ2-3; D may be TRBD2 (5 bases). This CDR3 is built from 13 residues. The V end was cut by 7 bases, the J end by 5 bases, with 13 bases between. Per germline, CDR1 MNHNY and CDR2 SVGAGI (reference sequence).

The V call is TRBV27, the J call TRBJ1-3; D may be TRBD1 (5 bases). The V and J ends lost 3 bases and 1 base respectively, with 19 bases between them. Germline CDR1 is MNHEY and CDR2 is SMNVEV (reference sequence). This CDR3 has 18 residues. CDR3 DNA sequence: TGTGCCAGCAGTTTCTCATGGAGACAGTCAAGTTCTGGAAACACCATATATTTT. Translated: CASSFSWRQSSSGNTIYF.

The CDR3 DNA follows: TGTGCCAGCAGTTGGCGGAAAGATACGCAGTATTTT. Amino acids: CASSWRKDTQYF. V is TRBV28 and J is TRBJ2-3; D is unclear. CDR1 MDHEN and CDR2 SYDVKM come from the germline V gene. The V end was cut by 4 bases, the J end by 5 bases, with 7 bases between. The CDR3 runs to 12 residues.

This clonotype has more than one count but fewer than ten. The rearrangement links TRBV12-3 or TRBV12-4 to TRBJ1-2, with D maybe TRBD1 (5 bases). This CDR3 region has 16 residues. V gave up 4 bases and J gave up 2 bases, with 17 bases separating them. The CDR3 spells CASSSGVGPVNYGYTF. Written as DNA, the CDR3 is TGTGCCAGCAGTTCGGGGGTGGGGCCCGTAAACTATGGCTACACCTTC.

As for this clonotype: One junction end does not reproduce the germline sequence, and a read error may be involved. The chain carries TRBV5-1 and TRBJ2-1; 7 nucleotides match TRBD2. The CDR3 runs to 15 residues. The V gene's germline CDR1 is SGHRS and CDR2 YFSETQ. CDR3 residues: CAGSQTGGSYNEQFF. CDR3 in DNA: TGCGCCGGCAGCCAAACGGGGGGTAGCTACAATGAGCAGTTCTTC.

The CDR3, as DNA: TGCGCCAGCAGCTTTGCTCCCGGGACAACCTACGAGCAGTACTTC. It translates to CASSFAPGTTYEQYF. The chain has TRBV5-1 and TRBJ2-7; D is possibly TRBD1 (6 bases). Trimming took 2 bases from V and 2 from J, leaving 14 bases between them. Germline V lookup: CDR1 SGHRS, CDR2 YFSETQ. The CDR3 has 15 residues.

CDR3 sequence: CASGLGQEETQYF. The CDR3 DNA sequence: TGCGCCAGCGGCCTGGGACAGGAAGAGACCCAGTACTTC. The chain joins TRBV4-1 to TRBJ2-5, with 8 bases identical to TRBD1. The germline gives CDR1 MGHRA, CDR2 YSYEKL. J lost 3 bases, V lost 8 bases, and 5 bases had no gene match. This CDR3 comprises 13 residues.

The chain carries TRBV27 and TRBJ2-3; tentatively, D is TRBD2 (7 bases). Trimming shortened V by 5 bases and J by 6 bases, and 18 bases separated the two germline ends. CDR1 and CDR2 (germline): MNHEY, SMNVEV (reference sequence). The CDR3 contains 15 residues. The CDR3 coding sequence is TGTGCCAGCAGTCTCATTGCGGGGGCGGGCGATACGCAGTATTTT. Protein: CASSLIAGAGDTQYF.

On this clonotype itself: This may arise from a read error, as a much more abundant clone is one base away. The CDR3, as DNA: TGTGTCAGCAGTAAGCTAGCCAAAAACATTCAGTACTTC. This translates into CVSSKLAKNIQYF. The V gene is TRBV2, the J gene TRBJ2-7, with D unresolved. The J call may be mistaken, given a closer DNA end match to TRBJ2-4. Germline CDR1 and CDR2: SNHLY and FYNNEI. This CDR3 has 13 residues.

Comment on this clonotype: A single base separates this from a much larger clone, so it may be a read error. The rearrangement uses TRBV28 and TRBJ2-7; TRBD2 matches at 11 bases. V gave up 6 bases and J gave up 0 bases; unmatched junction bases: 13. This CDR3 spans 18 amino acids. Germline CDR1 and CDR2: MDHEN and SYDVKM. The CDR3 coding sequence is TGTGCCAGCAGCCCAATCGCTGGGACTAGCGGAACCTCCTACGAGCAGTACTTC. Protein product: CASSPIAGTSGTSYEQYF.

This clonotype was seen only a few times. The chain carries TRBV11-3 and TRBJ2-3; 9 bases are a match to TRBD1. J was trimmed by 2 bases and V by 5 bases; bases with no gene match: 8. This CDR3 region has 16 residues. The germline V gene encodes CDR1 SGHNT and CDR2 YENEEA. CDR3: CASSGQGTGNTDTQYF. The CDR3 nucleotides are TGTGCCAGCAGCGGGCAAGGGACAGGGAACACAGATACGCAGTATTTT.

This clonotype has just a few counts. The rearrangement uses TRBV7-9 and TRBJ2-7, with no clear D. Germline CDR1 is SEHNR and CDR2 is FQNEAQ (reference sequence). V was pared by 4 bases and J by 2 bases, with 12 bases between. This CDR3 is 14 amino acids long. Here the CDR3 DNA reads TGTGCCAGCAGCTCCTGGACCTATCCCTACGAGCAGTACTTC. This encodes CASSSWTYPYEQYF. Looking up the rest from reference TRBV7-9 and TRBJ2-7 gives the full variable domain: DTGVSQNPRHKITKRGQNVTFRCDPISEHNRLYWYRQTLGQGPEFLTYFQNEAQLEKSRLLSDRFSAERPKGSFSTLEIQRTEQGDSAMYLCASSSWTYPYEQYFGPGTRLTVT.

Worth noting for this clonotype: A much larger clone differs by one base, so this may be a read error. V is TRBV24-1 and J is TRBJ2-7; 9 nucleotides agree with TRBD1. The CDR3 length is 12 residues. The V gene end was trimmed by 10 bases and the J gene end by 3 bases; junction bases not matched to a gene: 3. From germline, CDR1 is KGHDR and CDR2 SFDVKD. The CDR3 coding sequence is TGTGCCACGACGACAGGGGGCTACGAGCAGTACTTC. It codes for CATTTGGYEQYF.